These T cell receptor beta chains were read from a single sample in a study of tumor-infiltrating lymphocytes in oesophageal squamous cell carcinoma. TCRdb reanalysed the PCR reads using MiXCR and keeps one entry per CDR3 protein. The sample has some 10,000 distinct CDR3 sequences; roughly half are singletons. Sequenced sample: esophageal tumor tissue. The receptors come from a male donor with esophageal squamous cell carcinoma. Each CDR3 is given with its conserved first and last residue. A D gene is named only where the DNA matches it firmly. Part of the rows lack a size; the others show once, few, many or a class for expanded clones.

v_gene,d_gene,j_gene,abundance,CDR3nt,CDR3aa
TRBV7-6,NA,TRBJ2-5,medium-sized,TGTGCCAGCAGCTTCGTTGGCGGGATCTATGAGCAGTACTTC,CASSFVGGIYEQYF
TRBV18,TRBD1,TRBJ2-4,NA,TGTGCCAGCTCACGAGGTGCGACAGGGCCATACAATGAGCAGTACTTC,CASSRGATGPYNEQYF
TRBV12-3/TRBV12-4,NA,TRBJ2-1,medium-sized,TGTGCCAGCAGTTTTCTGCGCGAGCAGTTCTTC,CASSFLREQFF
TRBV6-6,TRBD2,TRBJ2-1,NA,TGTGCCAGCAGTGTATTTCCAGCGGGAGTGGGGAATGAGCAGTTCTTC,CASSVFPAGVGNEQFF
TRBV7-3,TRBD2,TRBJ2-1,NA,TGTGCCAGCAGCGGACTAGACAATGAGCAGTTCTTC,CASSGLDNEQFF
TRBV28,TRBD1,TRBJ2-5,many,TGTGCCAGCAGTTTCGACAGGGGGCGTGAGACCCAGTACTTC,CASSFDRGRETQYF
TRBV7-3,NA,TRBJ2-1,NA,TGTGCCAGCAGCTTAACAGGAGACTCCTACAATGAGCAGTTCTTC,CASSLTGDSYNEQFF
TRBV7-6,TRBD1,TRBJ2-7,NA,TGTGCCAGCAGCCTCCCGGGACAGAACTACGAGCAGTACTTC,CASSLPGQNYEQYF
TRBV5-1,TRBD1,TRBJ2-3,once,TGCGCCAGCAGCTCCCGATTTGGGACAGCAAACACAGATACGCAGTATTTT,CASSSRFGTANTDTQYF
TRBV27,NA,TRBJ1-6,many,TGTGCCAGCAGTCCGCCCCGGACCATTAATTCACCCCTCCACTTT,CASSPPRTINSPLHF
TRBV12-3/TRBV12-4,TRBD2,TRBJ2-3,NA,TGTGCCAGCAGGACTAGCGGGAGATTCTCAGATACGCAGTATTTT,CASRTSGRFSDTQYF
TRBV6-5,NA,TRBJ2-6,NA,TGTGCCAGCAGTTACACGGACAAGGGACTCAAGTACTTC,CASSYTDKGLKYF
TRBV7-9,TRBD1,TRBJ2-3,NA,TGTGCCAGCAGCCCTGGGACAGGGGTATTTAGAGATACGCAGTATTTT,CASSPGTGVFRDTQYF
TRBV10-3,TRBD2,TRBJ2-1,NA,TGTGCCATCAGTTTAGGGACTAGCGGGCGAGACAATGAGCAGTTCTTC,CAISLGTSGRDNEQFF
TRBV7-8,NA,TRBJ2-7,medium-sized,TGTGCCAGCAGCTTAAGACGGGAATACGAGCAGTACTTC,CASSLRREYEQYF
TRBV12-3/TRBV12-4,NA,TRBJ1-6,NA,TGTGCCAGCAGTTTAGCGCGGCAACTAGCGGGGAAGCAGTACTTT,CASSLARQLAGKQYF
TRBV7-6,NA,TRBJ2-5,once,TGTGCCAGCACCGGACAGTCCCACGGCGGGGAGACCCAGTACTTC,CASTGQSHGGETQYF
TRBV6-6,TRBD1,TRBJ2-7,medium-sized,TGTGCCAGCAGTTACTCCCGGGACAGGGCCTACGAGCAGTACTTC,CASSYSRDRAYEQYF
TRBV7-4,NA,TRBJ2-3,NA,TGTGCCAGCAGCCCTGACAGGATCCCTTCCAAAACAGATACGCAGTATTTT,CASSPDRIPSKTDTQYF
TRBV7-8,NA,TRBJ2-3,NA,TGTGCCAGCAGCTTGGAGACTAGTTTTCGGGCAGATACGCAGTATTTT,CASSLETSFRADTQYF
TRBV7-9,TRBD2,TRBJ2-2,medium-sized,TGTGCCAGCAGCCGGGGGGGGGCTACTTCTGGTGGCACCGGGGAGCTGTTTTTT,CASSRGGATSGGTGELFF
TRBV7-3,TRBD2,TRBJ2-1,NA,TGTGCCAGCAGCTTAACGTCGGTAGCGGGAAGGAATGAGCAGTTCTTC,CASSLTSVAGRNEQFF
TRBV7-9,NA,TRBJ2-4,few,TGTGCCAGCAGCCCGCGGTTAAACATTCAGTACTTC,CASSPRLNIQYF
TRBV7-2,TRBD2,TRBJ2-1,NA,TGTGCCAGCAGCTACACTAGCGGGAGTGTCTATGAGCAGTTCTTC,CASSYTSGSVYEQFF
TRBV7-2,NA,TRBJ2-1,few,TGTGCCAGCAGCTTTGTAGGAGGGTACAATGAGCAGTTCTTC,CASSFVGGYNEQFF
TRBV5-1,NA,TRBJ2-1,many,TGCGCCAGCAGCTTGGAGGTCCGCCCGGTCGATGAGCAGTTCTTC,CASSLEVRPVDEQFF